This TCR beta chain originates from a study of CD8 T cells in Susac syndrome. Points from the study as a whole: The study's TCR sequencing and HLA analysis drew on a certain number of individuals. That number was acknowledged as relatively small.

CDR3 size: 15 residues. The germline V gene encodes CDR1 MNHEY and CDR2 SMNVEV (reference sequence). The germline V and J ends were trimmed by 1 base and 2 bases, with 12 bases remaining between them. Worth noting for this clonotype: Its antigen is currently unknown.

With random hexamers, reverse transcription was performed on roughly 0.5 to 1 ug of RNA. The immunoSEQ assay covered 54 Vbeta and 13 Jbeta segments for CDR3. TCRdb re-analysed the immunoSEQ multiplex PCR reads in MiXCR, keeping a single row per CDR3 protein. The data show roughly 200,000 distinct CDR3 sequences, roughly 95% seen once. High-throughput TCR beta sequencing covered peripheral CD8+ and CD4+ T cells. Negative isolation was used for CD8+ and CD4+ T cells and FACS enrichment for TEMRA cells. Sequencing used CD8+ T cells from PBMCs. This clonotype was obtained from a human donor with multiple sclerosis. The V call is TRBV27, the J call TRBJ2-7; D is possibly TRBD2 (6 bases). CDR3 nucleotides: TGTGCCAGCAGTTTATTGTCTAGCGTTACCTACGAGCAGTACTTC. Its protein product is CASSLLSSVTYEQYF.